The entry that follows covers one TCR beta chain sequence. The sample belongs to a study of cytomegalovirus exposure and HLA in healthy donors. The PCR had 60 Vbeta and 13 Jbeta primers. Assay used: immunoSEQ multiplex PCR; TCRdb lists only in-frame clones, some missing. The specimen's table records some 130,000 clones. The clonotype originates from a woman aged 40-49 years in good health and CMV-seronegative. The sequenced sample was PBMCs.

The CDR3 is CASNLRVSNEQFF. CDR3 in DNA: TGTGCCAGCAACCTCAGGGTTAGTAATGAGCAGTTCTTC. The chain links TRBV6-1 to TRBJ2-1, with D possibly matching TRBD1 (5 bases). Trimming took 7 bases from V and 7 from J, leaving 14 bases between them. Germline V gives CDR1 MNHNS, CDR2 SASEGT. The CDR3 extends over 13 amino acids.